This T cell receptor beta chain emerged from a study of early T cells in non-severe SARS-CoV-2 infection. About the research overall: The study sequenced bulk RNA from unsorted whole blood, with chains unpaired.

Germline CDR1 MNHNS, CDR2 SASEGT. The CDR3 length is 17 residues. V was pared by 8 bases and J by 5 bases, with 13 bases of the junction left unmatched. Study results and caveats: VDJdb matching, biased toward anti-spike CD8 responses, missed private and CD4 specificities.

Individual cDNA molecules received unique molecular identifiers. A single record per CDR3 protein comes from TCRdb applying MiXCR to the 5' RACE reads. The repertoire holds 50,000 to 60,000 distinct CDR3 sequences, with around 10% as singletons. Concerning this clonotype itself: Its target is not known.

The chain combines TRBV6-1 with TRBJ2-3, with TRBD2 identical over 13 bases. The source is an adult who was a healthcare worker with PCR-confirmed SARS-CoV-2 infection or an uninfected control (not recorded which). Sequencing was performed on whole blood. CDR3 bases: TGTGCCAGCGGAGTACTGGGGGGACTAGCGGGAAGAGATACGCAGTATTTT. Translating gives CASGVLGGLAGRDTQYF.